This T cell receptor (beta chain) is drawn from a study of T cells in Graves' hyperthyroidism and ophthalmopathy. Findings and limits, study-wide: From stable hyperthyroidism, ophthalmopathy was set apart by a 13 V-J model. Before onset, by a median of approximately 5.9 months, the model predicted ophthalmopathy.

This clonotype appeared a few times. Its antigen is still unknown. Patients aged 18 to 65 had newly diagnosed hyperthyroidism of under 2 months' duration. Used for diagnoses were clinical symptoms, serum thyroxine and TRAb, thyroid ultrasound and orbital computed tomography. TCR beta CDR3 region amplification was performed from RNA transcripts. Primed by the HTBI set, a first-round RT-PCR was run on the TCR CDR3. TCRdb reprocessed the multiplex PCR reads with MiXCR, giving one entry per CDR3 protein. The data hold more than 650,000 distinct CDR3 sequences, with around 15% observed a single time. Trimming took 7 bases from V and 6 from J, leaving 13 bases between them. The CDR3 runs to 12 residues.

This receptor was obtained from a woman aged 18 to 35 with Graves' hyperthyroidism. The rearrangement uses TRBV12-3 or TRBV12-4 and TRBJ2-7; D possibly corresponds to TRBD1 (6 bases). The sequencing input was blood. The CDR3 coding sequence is TGTGCCAGCACCCAGGGACATCTCGAGCAGTACTTC. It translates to CASTQGHLEQYF.